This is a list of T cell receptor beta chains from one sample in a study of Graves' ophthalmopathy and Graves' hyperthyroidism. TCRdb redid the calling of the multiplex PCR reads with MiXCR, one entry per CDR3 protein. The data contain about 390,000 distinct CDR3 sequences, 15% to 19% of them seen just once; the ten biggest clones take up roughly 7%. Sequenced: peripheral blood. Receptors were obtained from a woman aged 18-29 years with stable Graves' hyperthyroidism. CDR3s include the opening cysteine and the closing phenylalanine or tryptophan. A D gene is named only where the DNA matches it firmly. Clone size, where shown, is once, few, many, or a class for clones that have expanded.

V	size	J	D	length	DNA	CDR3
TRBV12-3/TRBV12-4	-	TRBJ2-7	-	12	TGTGCCAGCAATCCAATATCGGGGTCGCAGTACTTC	CASNPISGSQYF
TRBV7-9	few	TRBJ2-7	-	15	TGTGCCAGCAGCCCCAGGTTACAGGCCTCCTACGAGCAGTACTTC	CASSPRLQASYEQYF
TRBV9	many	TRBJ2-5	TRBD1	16	TGTGCCAGCAGCCCAGAGGACAGGGTTTCGTCAGAGACCCAGTACTTC	CASSPEDRVSSETQYF
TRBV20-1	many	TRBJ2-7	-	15	TGCAGTGCTGCCCCTCCTGACAGGACCTCCTACGAGCAGTACTTC	CSAAPPDRTSYEQYF
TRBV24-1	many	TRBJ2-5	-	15	TGTGCCACCAGTGACCCCAGACAGGGAGGCGAGACCCAGTACTTC	CATSDPRQGGETQYF
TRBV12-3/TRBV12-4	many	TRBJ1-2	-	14	TGTGCCAGCTCGCAGGGGCGGGAGGGGAGTGGCTACACCTTC	CASSQGREGSGYTF
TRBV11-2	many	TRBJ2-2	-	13	TGTGCCAGCAGCTTCATGGCGAGCGGGGAGCTGTTTTTT	CASSFMASGELFF
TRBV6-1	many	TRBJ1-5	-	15	TGTGCCAGCAATGAGGCCGGGGCTCAACATCAGCCCCAGCATTTT	CASNEAGAQHQPQHF
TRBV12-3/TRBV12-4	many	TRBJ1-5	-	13	TGTGCCTCTAAGCGATCCCCCAATCAGCCCCAGCATTTT	CASKRSPNQPQHF
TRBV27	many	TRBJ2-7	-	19	TGTGCCAGCAGTTTCGGGGTTAGGGGACCCGAGGCCCCGAGTCACGAGCAGTACTTC	CASSFGVRGPEAPSHEQYF
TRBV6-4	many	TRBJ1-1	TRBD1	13	TGTGCCAGCAGTTCGGGACAGGGCCTTCGCGCTTTCTTT	CASSSGQGLRAFF
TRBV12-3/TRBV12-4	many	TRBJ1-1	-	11	TGTGCCAGCAGTTTACTAGTTAGAGCTTTCTTT	CASSLLVRAFF
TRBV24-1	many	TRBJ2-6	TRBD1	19	TGTGCCACCAGTGATAGGAGTGGGACAGGACGCTCTGGGGCCAACGTCCTGACTTTC	CATSDRSGTGRSGANVLTF
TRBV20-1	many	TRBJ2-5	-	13	TGCAGTGCTAGAGTGGAGGTGGGAGAGACCCAGTACTTC	CSARVEVGETQYF
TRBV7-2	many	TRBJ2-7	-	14	TGTGCCAGCAGCTTAGTCGAACCAGGACCAAGGCAGTACTTC	CASSLVEPGPRQYF
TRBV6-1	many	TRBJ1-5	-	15	TGTGCCAGCACTCCCCTGGCAGGCCTAGGGCAGCCCCAGCATTTT	CASTPLAGLGQPQHF
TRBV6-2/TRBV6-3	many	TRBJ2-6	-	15	TGTGCCAGCAGCCGGACGGGGACTGGGGCCAACGTCCTGACTTTC	CASSRTGTGANVLTF
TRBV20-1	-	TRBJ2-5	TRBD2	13	TGCAGTGTAGCGGGACGGACACAAGAGACCCAGTACTTC	CSVAGRTQETQYF
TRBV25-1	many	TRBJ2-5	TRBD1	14	TGTGCCAGCAGTCCGACAGGGTATCAAGAGACCCAGTACTTC	CASSPTGYQETQYF
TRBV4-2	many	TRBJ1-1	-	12	TGTGCCAGCAGCCAAGGAGCAGACCAAGCTTTCTTT	CASSQGADQAFF
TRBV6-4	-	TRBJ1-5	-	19	TGTGCCAGCAGTCCCCATCGGTGGGGTGGGGCCAAGAGTAATCAGCCCCAGCATTTT	CASSPHRWGGAKSNQPQHF
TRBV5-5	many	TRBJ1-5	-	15	TGTGCCAGCAGCTTGGCCGACTGGGGGACTCAGCCCCAGCATTTT	CASSLADWGTQPQHF
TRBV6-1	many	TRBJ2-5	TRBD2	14	TGTGCCAGCAGTGGGGCTAGCGGGGTAGAGACCCAGTACTTC	CASSGASGVETQYF
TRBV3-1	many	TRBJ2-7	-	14	TGTGCCAGCAGCCAAGTATACCTGCCCTACGAGCAGTACTTC	CASSQVYLPYEQYF
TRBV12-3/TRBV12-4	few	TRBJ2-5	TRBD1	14	TGTGCCAGCAAGGTGCAGGGGGTCGAAGATACCCAGTACTTC	CASKVQGVEDTQYF
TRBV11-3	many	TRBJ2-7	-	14	TGTGCCAGCAGCCAGGACATCCTGGTGGGCGAGCAGTACTTC	CASSQDILVGEQYF
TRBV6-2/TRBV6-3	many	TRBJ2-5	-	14	TGTGCCAGCAGCCCGCGGATCGCTCAAGAGACCCAGTACTTC	CASSPRIAQETQYF
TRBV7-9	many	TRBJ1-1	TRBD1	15	TGTGCCAGCCTCGACACGGGGACAGGGAACACTGAAGCTTTCTTT	CASLDTGTGNTEAFF
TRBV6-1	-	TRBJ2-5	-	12	TGTGCCTCAACCCGGTTCGGAGAGACCCAGTACTTC	CASTRFGETQYF
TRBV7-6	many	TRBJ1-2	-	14	TGTGCCAGCAGCCCCAGACAGTCTAACTATGGCTACACCTTC	CASSPRQSNYGYTF
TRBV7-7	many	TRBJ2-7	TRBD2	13	TGTGCTAGCAGCTTAACGGCGGGGGGGGAGCAGTACTTC	CASSLTAGGEQYF
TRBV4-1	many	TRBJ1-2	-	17	TGCGCCAGCAGCCAAGATCGGGGGCAGGAGGGATACTATGGCTACACCTTC	CASSQDRGQEGYYGYTF
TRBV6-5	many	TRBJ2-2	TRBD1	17	TGTGCCAGCAGTTACTTGACGGGACAGACCACCGCCGGGGAGCTGTTTTTT	CASSYLTGQTTAGELFF
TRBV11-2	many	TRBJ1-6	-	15	TGTGCCAGCAGCTTAGGGGTCCAGGGGAATTCACCCCTCCACTTT	CASSLGVQGNSPLHF
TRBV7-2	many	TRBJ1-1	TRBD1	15	TGTGCCAGCAGCCACCGGACAGGAACGAAGACTGAAGCTTTCTTT	CASSHRTGTKTEAFF
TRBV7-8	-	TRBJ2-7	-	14	TGTGCCAGCAGCTACAGGGTTCCGTCCTACGAGCAGTACTTC	CASSYRVPSYEQYF
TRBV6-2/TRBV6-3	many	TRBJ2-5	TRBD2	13	TGTGCCAGCAGTTTGGCCAGCGGGGTTGCCCAGTACTTC	CASSLASGVAQYF
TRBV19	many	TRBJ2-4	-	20	TGTGCCAGTAGTACCTCGGTTGAGCGGCCTGGGGGACTAGCCAAAAACATTCAGTACTTC	CASSTSVERPGGLAKNIQYF
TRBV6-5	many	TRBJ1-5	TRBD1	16	TGTGCCAGCAGTTGGGACAGGGGATCGAGCAATCAGCCCCAGCATTTT	CASSWDRGSSNQPQHF
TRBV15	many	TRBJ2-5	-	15	TGTGCCACCAGCCGCCGCCCCCAGGGGCTGGAGACCCAGTACTTC	CATSRRPQGLETQYF
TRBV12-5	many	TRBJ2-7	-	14	TGTGCTAGTGGTTTGAGTCGCCTTCAGAACGAGCAGTACTTC	CASGLSRLQNEQYF
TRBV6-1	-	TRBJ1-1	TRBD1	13	TGTGCCAGCACCAAGACAGGGGTGGGTGAAGCTTTCTTT	CASTKTGVGEAFF
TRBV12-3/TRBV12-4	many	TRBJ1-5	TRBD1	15	TGTGCCAGCAGTCCTGGGACAGGGAGGGAACAGCCCCAGCATTTT	CASSPGTGREQPQHF
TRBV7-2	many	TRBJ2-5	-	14	TGTGCCAGCAGCTTGAACCAGAACCAAGAGACCCAGTACTTC	CASSLNQNQETQYF
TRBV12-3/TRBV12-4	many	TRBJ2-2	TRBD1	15	TGTGCCAGCGCTCCGCCGGACAGGGCGACCGGGGAGCTGTTTTTT	CASAPPDRATGELFF
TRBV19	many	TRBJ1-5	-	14	TGTGCCAGTGCCTCGGGGGAAAGCAATCAGCCCCAGCATTTT	CASASGESNQPQHF
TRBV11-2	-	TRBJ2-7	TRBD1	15	TGTGCCAGCAGCTTCGGGACAGGGGCCTCCTACGAGCAGTACTTC	CASSFGTGASYEQYF
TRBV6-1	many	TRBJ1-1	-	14	TGTGCCAGCCTAATCAGGGGTGCTAACACTGAAGCTTTCTTT	CASLIRGANTEAFF